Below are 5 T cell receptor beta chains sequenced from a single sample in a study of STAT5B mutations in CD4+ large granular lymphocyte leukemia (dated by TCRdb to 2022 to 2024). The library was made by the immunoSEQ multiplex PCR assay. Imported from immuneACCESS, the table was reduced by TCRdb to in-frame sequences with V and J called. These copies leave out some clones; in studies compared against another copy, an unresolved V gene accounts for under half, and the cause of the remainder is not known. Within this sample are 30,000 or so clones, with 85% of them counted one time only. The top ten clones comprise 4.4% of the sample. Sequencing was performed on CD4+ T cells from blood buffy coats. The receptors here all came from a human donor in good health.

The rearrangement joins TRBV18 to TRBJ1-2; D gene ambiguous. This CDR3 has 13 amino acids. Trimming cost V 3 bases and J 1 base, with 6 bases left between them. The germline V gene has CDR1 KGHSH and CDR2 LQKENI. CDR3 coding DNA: TGTGCCAGCTCACCTGACGATAACTATGGCTACACCTTC. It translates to CASSPDDNYGYTF.

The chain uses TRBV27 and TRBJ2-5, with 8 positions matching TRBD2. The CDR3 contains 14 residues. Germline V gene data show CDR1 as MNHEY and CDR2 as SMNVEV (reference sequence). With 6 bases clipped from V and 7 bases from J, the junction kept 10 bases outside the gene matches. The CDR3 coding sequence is TGTGCCAGCAGCCTACTAGCGGCTGGGGGGACCCAGTACTTC. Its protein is CASSLLAAGGTQYF.

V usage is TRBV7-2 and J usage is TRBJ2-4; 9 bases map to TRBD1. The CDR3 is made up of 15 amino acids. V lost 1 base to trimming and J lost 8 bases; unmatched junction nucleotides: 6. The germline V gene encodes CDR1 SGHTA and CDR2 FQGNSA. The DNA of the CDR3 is TGTGCCAGCAGCTTAGGAGGGACAGGGAGGGACATTCAGTACTTC. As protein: CASSLGGTGRDIQYF. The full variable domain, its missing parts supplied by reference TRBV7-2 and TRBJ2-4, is GAGVSQSPSNKVTEKGKDVELRCDPISGHTALYWYRQSLGQGLEFLIYFQGNSAPDKSGLPSDRFSAERTGGSVSTLTIQRTQQEDSAVYLCASSLGGTGRDIQYFGAGTRLSVL.

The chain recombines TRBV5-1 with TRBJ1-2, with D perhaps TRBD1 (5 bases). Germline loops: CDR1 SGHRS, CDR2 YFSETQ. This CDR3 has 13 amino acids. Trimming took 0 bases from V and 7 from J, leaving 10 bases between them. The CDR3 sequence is CASSLGSGGGYTF. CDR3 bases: TGCGCCAGCAGCTTGGGATCCGGGGGTGGCTACACCTTC. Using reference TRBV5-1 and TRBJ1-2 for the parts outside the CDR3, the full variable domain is KAGVTQTPRYLIKTRGQQVTLSCSPISGHRSVSWYQQTPGQGLQFLFEYFSETQRNKGNFPGRFSGRQFSNSRSEMNVSTLELGDSALYLCASSLGSGGGYTFGSGTRLTVV.

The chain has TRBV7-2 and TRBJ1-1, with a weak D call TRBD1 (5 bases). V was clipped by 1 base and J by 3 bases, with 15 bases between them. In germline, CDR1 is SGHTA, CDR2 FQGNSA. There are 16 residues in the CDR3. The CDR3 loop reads CASSLVLRLGDTEAFF. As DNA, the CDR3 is TGTGCCAGCAGCTTAGTTCTACGGCTGGGGGACACTGAAGCTTTCTTT.